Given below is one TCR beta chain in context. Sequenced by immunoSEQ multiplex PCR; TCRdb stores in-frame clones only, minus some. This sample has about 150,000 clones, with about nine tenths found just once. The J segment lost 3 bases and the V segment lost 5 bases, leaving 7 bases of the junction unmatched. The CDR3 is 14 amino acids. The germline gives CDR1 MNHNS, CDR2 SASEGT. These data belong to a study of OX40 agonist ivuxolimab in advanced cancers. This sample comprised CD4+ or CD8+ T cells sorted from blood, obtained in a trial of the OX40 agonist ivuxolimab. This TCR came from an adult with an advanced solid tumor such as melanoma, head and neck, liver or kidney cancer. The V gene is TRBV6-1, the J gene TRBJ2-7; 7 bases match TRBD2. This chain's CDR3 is CASSSSGGNYEQYF. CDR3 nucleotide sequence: TGTGCCAGCAGTTCCTCCGGGGGGAACTACGAGCAGTACTTC.